The entry below describes one TCR beta chain. The data were produced by immunoSEQ multiplex PCR, yet TCRdb's version contains in-frame clones alone and is incomplete. The table records roughly 290,000 clones, approximately 85% of them present only once. This entry is derived from a study of blood T cell repertoires in COVID-19. For the study at large: Samples of COVID-19 (acute and convalescent) were obtained from the United States, Italy and Spain.

Germline CDR1 and CDR2: SGHRS and YFSETQ. V shed 6 bases and J 2 bases; nucleotides not matched to a gene: 7. The CDR3 is 14 residues long. The gene calls are TRBV5-1 and TRBJ2-5; 7 nucleotides agree with TRBD2. This TCR was sampled from a woman aged 25 to 39 who had recovered from COVID-19. Sequencing input: PBMCs or T cells enriched from blood (not recorded which). CDR3 DNA sequence: TGCGCCAGCAAGGCTAGCGGAGGACAAGAGACCCAGTACTTC. It encodes CASKASGGQETQYF.